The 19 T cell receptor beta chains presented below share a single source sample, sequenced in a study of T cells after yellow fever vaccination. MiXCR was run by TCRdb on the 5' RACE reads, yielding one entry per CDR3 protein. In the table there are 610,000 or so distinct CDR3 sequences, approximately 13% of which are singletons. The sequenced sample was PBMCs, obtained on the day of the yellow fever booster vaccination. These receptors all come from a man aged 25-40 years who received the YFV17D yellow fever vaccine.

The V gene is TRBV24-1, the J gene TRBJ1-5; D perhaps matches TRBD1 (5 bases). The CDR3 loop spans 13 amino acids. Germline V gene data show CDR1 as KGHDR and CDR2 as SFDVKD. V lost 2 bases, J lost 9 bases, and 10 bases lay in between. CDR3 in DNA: TGTGCCACCAGTGATTCCTTTAGGGGGCCCCAGCATTTT. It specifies CATSDSFRGPQHF.

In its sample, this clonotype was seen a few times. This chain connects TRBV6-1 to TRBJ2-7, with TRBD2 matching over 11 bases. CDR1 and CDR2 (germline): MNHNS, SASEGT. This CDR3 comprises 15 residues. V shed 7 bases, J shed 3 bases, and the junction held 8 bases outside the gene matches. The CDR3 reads CASTPLAGGGYEQYF. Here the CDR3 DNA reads TGTGCCAGCACCCCTCTAGCGGGAGGAGGCTACGAGCAGTACTTC.

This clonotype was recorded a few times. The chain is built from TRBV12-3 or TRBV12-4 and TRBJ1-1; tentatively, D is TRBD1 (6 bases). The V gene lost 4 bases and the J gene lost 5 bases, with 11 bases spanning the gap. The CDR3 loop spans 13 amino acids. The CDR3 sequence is CASSSRGWTEAFF. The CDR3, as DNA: TGTGCCAGCAGTTCCAGGGGTTGGACTGAAGCTTTCTTT.

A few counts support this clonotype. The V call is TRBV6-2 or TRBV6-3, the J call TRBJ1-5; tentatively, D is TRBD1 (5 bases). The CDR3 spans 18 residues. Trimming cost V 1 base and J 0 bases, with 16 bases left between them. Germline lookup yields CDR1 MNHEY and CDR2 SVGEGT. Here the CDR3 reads CASSYFGPGGYSNQPQHF. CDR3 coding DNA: TGTGCCAGCAGTTACTTCGGGCCCGGGGGTTATAGCAATCAGCCCCAGCATTTT.

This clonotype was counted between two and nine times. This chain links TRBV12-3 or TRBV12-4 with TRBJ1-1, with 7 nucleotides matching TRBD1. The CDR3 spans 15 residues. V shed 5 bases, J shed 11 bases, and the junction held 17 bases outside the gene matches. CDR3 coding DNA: TGTGCCAGCAGTACCGACCCTAGGGGGCCTCTGAATGCTTTCTTT. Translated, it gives CASSTDPRGPLNAFF.

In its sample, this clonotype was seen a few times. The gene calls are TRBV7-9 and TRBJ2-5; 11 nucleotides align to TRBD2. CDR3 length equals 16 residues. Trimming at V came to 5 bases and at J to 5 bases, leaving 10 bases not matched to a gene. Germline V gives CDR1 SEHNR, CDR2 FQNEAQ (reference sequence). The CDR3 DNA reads TGTGCCAGCAGCCAGTCCCTAGCGGGAGGACGGGAGACCCAGTACTTC. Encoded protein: CASSQSLAGGRETQYF. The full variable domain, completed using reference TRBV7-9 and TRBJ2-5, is DTGVSQNPRHKITKRGQNVTFRCDPISEHNRLYWYRQTLGQGPEFLTYFQNEAQLEKSRLLSDRFSAERPKGSFSTLEIQRTEQGDSAMYLCASSQSLAGGRETQYFGPGTRLLVL.

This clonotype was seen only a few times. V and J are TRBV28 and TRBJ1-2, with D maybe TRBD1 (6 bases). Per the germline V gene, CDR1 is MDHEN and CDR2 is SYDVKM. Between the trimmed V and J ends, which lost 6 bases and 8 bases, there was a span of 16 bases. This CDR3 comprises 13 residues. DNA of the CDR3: TGTGCCAGCAGCCCGAGGGGGTTGGACGGCTACACCTTC. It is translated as CASSPRGLDGYTF.

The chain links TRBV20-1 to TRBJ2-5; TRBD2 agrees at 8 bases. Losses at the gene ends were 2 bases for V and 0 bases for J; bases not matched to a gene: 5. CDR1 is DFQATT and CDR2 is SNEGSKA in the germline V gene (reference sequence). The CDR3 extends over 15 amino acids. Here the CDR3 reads CSARQREPNQETQYF. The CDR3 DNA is TGCAGTGCTAGACAGCGGGAGCCAAACCAAGAGACCCAGTACTTC.

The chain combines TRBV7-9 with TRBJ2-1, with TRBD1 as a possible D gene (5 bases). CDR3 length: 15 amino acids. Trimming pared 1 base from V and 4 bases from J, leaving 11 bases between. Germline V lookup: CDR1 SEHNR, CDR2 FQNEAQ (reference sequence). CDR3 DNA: TGTGCCAGCAGCTTAGGTTGGGGCGCTTACAATGAGCAGTTCTTC. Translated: CASSLGWGAYNEQFF. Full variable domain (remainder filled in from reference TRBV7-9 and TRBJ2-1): DTGVSQNPRHKITKRGQNVTFRCDPISEHNRLYWYRQTLGQGPEFLTYFQNEAQLEKSRLLSDRFSAERPKGSFSTLEIQRTEQGDSAMYLCASSLGWGAYNEQFFGPGTRLTVL.

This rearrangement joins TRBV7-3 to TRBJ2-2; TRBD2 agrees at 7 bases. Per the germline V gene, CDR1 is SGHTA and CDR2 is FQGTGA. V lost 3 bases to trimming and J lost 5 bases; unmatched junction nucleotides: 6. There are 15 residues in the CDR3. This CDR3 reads CASSLAGESTGELFF. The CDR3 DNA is TGTGCCAGCAGCTTGGCGGGAGAAAGTACCGGGGAGCTGTTTTTT.

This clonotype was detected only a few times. The CDR3 spells CASSSLAATEETQYF. In DNA, the CDR3 is TGCGCCAGCAGCTCACTAGCGGCGACCGAAGAGACCCAGTACTTC. This chain uses TRBV5-1 with TRBJ2-5, with TRBD2 identical over 8 bases. CDR3 length: 15 amino acids. After removal of 3 bases from V and 3 bases from J, the junction contained 7 bases not matched to a gene. Germline values: CDR1 SGHRS, CDR2 YFSETQ. Variable domain in full (rest from reference TRBV5-1 and TRBJ2-5): KAGVTQTPRYLIKTRGQQVTLSCSPISGHRSVSWYQQTPGQGLQFLFEYFSETQRNKGNFPGRFSGRQFSNSRSEMNVSTLELGDSALYLCASSSLAATEETQYFGPGTRLLVL.

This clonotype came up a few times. Written as DNA, the CDR3 is TGTGCCAGCAGTTACGAGGCAGGTCCACTACAAGAGACCCAGTACTTC. The encoded protein is CASSYEAGPLQETQYF. The chain carries TRBV6-5 and TRBJ2-5; D is unclear. CDR1 is MNHEY and CDR2 is SVGAGI in the germline V gene. The V end was cut by 2 bases, the J end by 2 bases, with 15 bases between. The CDR3 has 16 residues.

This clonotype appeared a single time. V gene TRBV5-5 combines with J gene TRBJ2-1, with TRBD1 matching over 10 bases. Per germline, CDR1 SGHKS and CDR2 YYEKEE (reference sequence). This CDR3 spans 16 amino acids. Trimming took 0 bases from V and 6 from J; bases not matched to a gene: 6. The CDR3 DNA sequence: TGTGCCAGCAGCTTGGTAGGACAGGGGGTGGTCAATGAGCAGTTCTTC. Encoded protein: CASSLVGQGVVNEQFF.

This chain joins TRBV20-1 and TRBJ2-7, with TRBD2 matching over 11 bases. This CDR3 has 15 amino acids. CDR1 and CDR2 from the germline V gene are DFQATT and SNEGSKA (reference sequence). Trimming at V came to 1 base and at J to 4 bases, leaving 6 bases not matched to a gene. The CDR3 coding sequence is TGCAGTGCTAGAGGTGGGCCTAGCGGGAGGTACGAGCAGTACTTC. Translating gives CSARGGPSGRYEQYF.

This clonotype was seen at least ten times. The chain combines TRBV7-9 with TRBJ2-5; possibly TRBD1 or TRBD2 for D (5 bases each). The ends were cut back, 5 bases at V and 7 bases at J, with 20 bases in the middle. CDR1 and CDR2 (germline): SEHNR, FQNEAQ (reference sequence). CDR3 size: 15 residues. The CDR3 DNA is TGTGCCAGCAGCCTCCGGGACCGCTCCCTCGGGACCCAGTACTTC. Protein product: CASSLRDRSLGTQYF.

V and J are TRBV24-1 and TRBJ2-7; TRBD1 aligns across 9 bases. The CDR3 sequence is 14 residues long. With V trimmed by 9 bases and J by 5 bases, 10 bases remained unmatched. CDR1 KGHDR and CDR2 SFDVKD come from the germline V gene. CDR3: CATAPGQGFHEQYF. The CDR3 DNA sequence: TGTGCCACCGCGCCGGGACAGGGTTTTCACGAGCAGTACTTC.

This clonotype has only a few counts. The CDR3 region is CSAIRRTRTYEQYF. The CDR3 bases are TGCAGTGCTATCCGCAGGACCCGGACCTACGAGCAGTACTTC. The chain recombines TRBV20-1 with TRBJ2-7; D is uncertain. V dropped 4 bases and J dropped 2 bases, with 15 bases sitting between them. Germline CDR1 reads DFQATT; CDR2 reads SNEGSKA (reference sequence). This CDR3 comprises 14 residues.

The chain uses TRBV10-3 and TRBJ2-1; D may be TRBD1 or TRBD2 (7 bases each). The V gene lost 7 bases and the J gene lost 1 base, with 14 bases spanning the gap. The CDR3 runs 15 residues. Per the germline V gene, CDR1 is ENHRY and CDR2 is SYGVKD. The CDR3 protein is CAINNQGGSYNEQFF. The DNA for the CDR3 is TGTGCCATCAACAATCAGGGGGGGTCCTACAATGAGCAGTTCTTC.

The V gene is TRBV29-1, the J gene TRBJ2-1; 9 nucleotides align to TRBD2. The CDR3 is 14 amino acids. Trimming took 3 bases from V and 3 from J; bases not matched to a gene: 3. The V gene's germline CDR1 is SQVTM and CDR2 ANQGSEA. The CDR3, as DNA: TGCAGCGTTGATGAAGCGGGAGGCTACAATGAGCAGTTCTTC. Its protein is CSVDEAGGYNEQFF.